The 21 T cell receptor beta chains listed next were all sequenced from one sample in a study of T-cell memory formation after mild COVID-19. TCRdb called the 5' RACE reads again in MiXCR, with one record for every CDR3 protein. The sample lists 250,000 to 300,000 distinct CDR3 sequences; less than 20% were seen once. Sequenced sample: PBMCs or a T cell subset sorted from them (not recorded which). The receptors stem from a man between 18 and 29 years old who had mild COVID-19 (a few samples of this study predate the infection). Cell type and time point are not known.

V gene TRBV4-3 combines with J gene TRBJ1-4; tentatively, D is TRBD1 (6 bases). V was shortened by 0 bases and J by 2 bases, with 13 bases between the two germline ends. CDR3 length: 17 amino acids. Germline V lookup: CDR1 LGHNA, CDR2 YSLEER. Written as DNA, the CDR3 is TGCGCCAGCAGCCAAGAAGGGGTCAGGGGTACTAATGAAAAACTGTTTTTT. This gives the protein CASSQEGVRGTNEKLFF.

V is TRBV28 and J is TRBJ2-3, with 7 bases aligning to TRBD2. Germline V gives CDR1 MDHEN, CDR2 SYDVKM. The ends lost 3 bases at V and 4 bases at J; junction bases unmatched: 4. There are 14 residues in the CDR3. CDR3 protein: CASSFLGGADTQYF. The DNA of the CDR3 is TGTGCCAGCAGTTTCCTGGGGGGGGCAGATACGCAGTATTTT.

This clonotype was seen a handful of times. The V gene is TRBV7-2, the J gene TRBJ1-4, with D unresolved. Germline V lookup: CDR1 SGHTA, CDR2 FQGNSA. Trimming left V 7 bases short and J 0 bases short, with 18 bases between. The CDR3 spans 17 residues. CDR3 coding DNA: TGTGCCAGCACCGAACCGGGCCTGGCGGCAACTAATGAAAAACTGTTTTTT. This codes for CASTEPGLAATNEKLFF.

This chain uses TRBV27 with TRBJ2-2; D gene uncertain. CDR1 and CDR2 (germline): MNHEY, SMNVEV (reference sequence). V lost 2 bases to trimming and J lost 3 bases, with 7 bases between them. The CDR3 sequence is 14 residues long. CDR3 protein: CASSLAAYTGELFF. CDR3 nucleotide sequence: TGTGCCAGCAGTTTAGCGGCATACACCGGGGAGCTGTTTTTT.

A remark on this clonotype: A clone one base away is much larger, so this may be a read error. The V gene is TRBV12-3 or TRBV12-4, the J gene TRBJ2-1; 9 bases line up with TRBD1. The CDR3 runs 18 residues. The DNA for the CDR3 is TGTGGCAGCAGTCCGGACAGGGGATTACTAAACTCCTACAATGAGCAGTTCTTC. Translation: CGSSPDRGLLNSYNEQFF.

The chain recombines TRBV3-1 with TRBJ2-2, with D tentatively TRBD1 or TRBD2 (6 bases each). V was trimmed by 2 bases and J by 3 bases, leaving 10 bases between them. Germline V gene sequence: CDR1 LGHDT, CDR2 YNNKEL (reference sequence). This CDR3 is 15 amino acids long. The CDR3 loop is CASSQPGADTGELFF. In DNA, the CDR3 is TGTGCCAGCAGCCAACCGGGGGCCGACACCGGGGAGCTGTTTTTT. The whole variable domain, filled in from reference TRBV3-1 and TRBJ2-2, reads DTAVSQTPKYLVTQMGNDKSIKCEQNLGHDTMYWYKQDSKKFLKIMFSYNNKELIINETVPNRFSPKSPDKAHLNLHINSLELGDSAVYFCASSQPGADTGELFFGEGSRLTVL.

This clonotype occurred a few times. The V call is TRBV6-6, the J call TRBJ2-3; D is unresolved. This CDR3 contains 11 residues. Trimming left V 3 bases short and J 6 bases short, with 4 bases between. CDR1 MNHNY and CDR2 SVGAGI come from the germline V gene (reference sequence). CDR3 protein: CASSYYDTQYF. CDR3 DNA sequence: TGTGCCAGCAGTTATTACGATACGCAGTATTTT.

V is TRBV28 and J is TRBJ2-3; 12 bases map to TRBD2. The trim removed 6 bases at V and 5 bases at J, leaving 12 bases unmatched. This CDR3 comprises 17 residues. Per germline, CDR1 MDHEN and CDR2 SYDVKM. CDR3 in DNA: TGTGCCAGCAGCCCCCAGACTAGCGGGGGTGGACGAGATACGCAGTATTTT. Translating it yields CASSPQTSGGGRDTQYF.

V and J are TRBV5-1 and TRBJ2-6; D gene unclear. The CDR3 contains 14 residues. Germline V gives CDR1 SGHRS, CDR2 YFSETQ. Trimming removed 3 bases at V and 0 bases at J, with 4 bases between. In DNA form, the CDR3 reads TGCGCCAGCAGCTCACGCTCTGGGGCCAACGTCCTGACTTTC. This sequence encodes CASSSRSGANVLTF.

J is TRBJ1-5 and V is TRBV3-1, with TRBD1 as a possible D gene (5 bases). The CDR3 length is 16 residues. V lost 0 bases and J 6 bases, leaving 15 bases between the germline ends. Germline CDR1 and CDR2: LGHDT and YNNKEL (reference sequence). This chain's CDR3 is CASSQDGGQGSQPQHF. The CDR3, as DNA: TGTGCCAGCAGCCAAGATGGAGGCCAGGGTAGTCAGCCCCAGCATTTT. Variable domain in full (rest from reference TRBV3-1 and TRBJ1-5): DTAVSQTPKYLVTQMGNDKSIKCEQNLGHDTMYWYKQDSKKFLKIMFSYNNKELIINETVPNRFSPKSPDKAHLNLHINSLELGDSAVYFCASSQDGGQGSQPQHFGDGTRLSIL.

The V and J genes are TRBV2 and TRBJ2-7, with D uncertain. The CDR3 spans 14 residues. CDR1 is SNHLY and CDR2 is FYNNEI in the germline V gene. V shed 4 bases and J shed 3 bases, with 13 bases lying between them. For the CDR3, the DNA is TGTGCCAGCAGTGTTTCCCGGCAGGTCTACGAGCAGTACGTC. It translates to CASSVSRQVYEQYV.

Many counts were recorded for this clonotype. The gene calls are TRBV6-2 or TRBV6-3 and TRBJ2-1, with D perhaps TRBD2 (6 bases). Trimming cost V 1 base and J 3 bases, with 7 bases left between them. Per germline, CDR1 MNHEY and CDR2 SVGEGT. The CDR3 extends over 14 amino acids. The CDR3 region has the DNA TGTGCCAGCAGTTACTACGGGAGCTACAATGAGCAGTTCTTC. It yields the protein CASSYYGSYNEQFF.

This rearrangement joins TRBV24-1 to TRBJ2-7; TRBD2 matches 10 bases. The V segment lost 7 bases and the J segment 1 base; nucleotides outside the gene matches: 18. The CDR3 length is 19 residues. Germline assignment: CDR1 KGHDR and CDR2 SFDVKD. DNA of the CDR3: TGTGCCACCAGGGGGGACTGCCCTAGCGGGGGCCTCATTTCCTACGAGCAGTACGTC. This gives the protein CATRGDCPSGGLISYEQYV.

This rearrangement joins TRBV7-2 to TRBJ2-2; D may correspond to TRBD1 or TRBD2 (6 bases each). Per the germline V gene, CDR1 is SGHTA and CDR2 is FQGNSA. V was cut by 3 bases and J by 6 bases, with 14 bases left in between. The length of the CDR3 is 15 residues. In DNA form, the CDR3 reads TGTGCCAGCAGCTTTTCGGGGGCGTCAGCCGGGGAGCTGTTTTTT. Translated, it gives CASSFSGASAGELFF.

The chain carries TRBV2 and TRBJ2-7; D call uncertain. V was clipped by 4 bases and J by 3 bases, with 10 bases between them. Germline V lookup: CDR1 SNHLY, CDR2 FYNNEI. The CDR3 covers 13 residues. The CDR3 DNA reads TGTGCCAGCAGTGTTGACACGTACTACGAGCAGTACTTC. This encodes CASSVDTYYEQYF.

In this sample, this clonotype turned up a few times. The rearrangement joins TRBV12-3 or TRBV12-4 to TRBJ2-3; no definite D call. The CDR3 loop spans 11 amino acids. V dropped 6 bases and J dropped 5 bases, with 6 bases sitting between them. The CDR3 region is CASSQLDTQYF. CDR3 DNA sequence: TGTGCCAGCAGCCAACTAGATACGCAGTATTTT.

This clonotype showed up many times. The CDR3, as DNA: TGCGCCAGCAGCCCCCAGGGAGGGCAAGAGACCCAGTACTTC. Amino acid sequence: CASSPQGGQETQYF. This chain uses TRBV5-1 with TRBJ2-5; 7 bases match TRBD2. The CDR3 consists of 14 residues. Trimming at V came to 4 bases and at J to 2 bases, leaving 5 bases not matched to a gene. Germline V gene lookup returns CDR1 SGHRS and CDR2 YFSETQ.

The chain is built from TRBV29-1 and TRBJ2-1; 8 bases agree with TRBD1. The germline V gene encodes CDR1 SQVTM and CDR2 ANQGSEA. The CDR3 is 13 amino acids. V trimming: 3 bases; J trimming: 4 bases; junction bases outside the gene matches: 2. The CDR3 bases are TGCAGCGTTGAGGACAGGGAATACAATGAGCAGTTCTTC. As protein: CSVEDREYNEQFF.

The chain joins TRBV5-1 to TRBJ1-1, with D unresolved. Trimming removed 2 bases from V and 4 bases from J, with 12 bases in between. The CDR3 is 14 amino acids. Germline loops: CDR1 SGHRS, CDR2 YFSETQ. The CDR3 coding sequence is TGCGCCAGCAGCTTTCAAGGTACGAGCACTGAAGCTTTCTTT. This codes for CASSFQGTSTEAFF.

This chain uses TRBV4-1 with TRBJ2-7; tentative D call: TRBD2 (5 bases). The CDR3 contains 17 residues. Germline CDR1 MGHRA, CDR2 YSYEKL. The V and J ends lost 1 base and 4 bases respectively, with 20 bases between them. The CDR3 DNA is TGCGCCAGCAGCCAAGTCAGTCCGGCGGGTTCTCGATACGAGCAGTACTTC. Its protein is CASSQVSPAGSRYEQYF.

CDR3 residues: CASSPDSRGRQPQHF. The CDR3 coding sequence is TGTGCCAGCAGTCCGGACAGTCGCGGGCGACAGCCCCAGCATTTT. The V call is TRBV28, the J call TRBJ1-5, with D possibly being TRBD1 (6 bases). Trimming pared 5 bases from V and 7 bases from J, leaving 18 bases between. Germline V CDR1 and CDR2: MDHEN, SYDVKM. The CDR3 runs 15 residues. The full variable domain, completed using reference TRBV28 and TRBJ1-5, is DVKVTQSSRYLVKRTGEKVFLECVQDMDHENMFWYRQDPGLGLRLIYFSYDVKMKEKGDIPEGYSVSREKKERFSLILESASTNQTSMYLCASSPDSRGRQPQHFGDGTRLSIL.